This T cell receptor (beta chain) was observed in a study of technical replicates of blood from a handful of donors. The CDR3 runs 15 residues. V was shortened by 4 bases and J by 7 bases, with 17 bases between the two germline ends. Germline V gene lookup returns CDR1 MGHRA and CDR2 YSYEKL. The method was immunoSEQ multiplex PCR; TCRdb's version includes in-frame clones alone and lacks a portion of them. The data show approximately 100,000 clones, 96% seen once. This clone was detected only a few times. The sequencing sample was made of T cells isolated from PBMCs. The chain joins TRBV4-1 to TRBJ1-5; maybe TRBD1 (6 bases). This clonotype was sampled from a human donor in good health. The CDR3 nucleotides read TGCGCCAGCAGCCTCTACGGGACACTAAGACAGCCCCAGCATTTT. Translating gives CASSLYGTLRQPQHF.